Below are 9 T cell receptor beta chains sequenced from a single sample in a study of blood T cell repertoires in COVID-19. Using immunoSEQ multiplex PCR, the repertoire was profiled, and TCRdb retains in-frame clones only, with some absent. The sample has some 130,000 clones, roughly 72% seen once. Sequenced sample: peripheral blood. These receptors all stem from a human donor in a cohort sampled during active COVID-19.

This chain joins TRBV4-1 and TRBJ2-5; possibly TRBD2 for D (5 bases). The CDR3 is made up of 13 amino acids. Looked up from germline, CDR1 is MGHRA and CDR2 is YSYEKL. The ends were cut back, 4 bases at V and 5 bases at J, with 11 bases in the middle. CDR3 residues: CASSLGVLETQYF. The CDR3 DNA follows: TGCGCCAGCAGCCTCGGGGTCCTGGAGACCCAGTACTTC.

The chain combines TRBV3-1 (or the pseudogene TRBV3-2) with TRBJ1-1; no reliable D call. This CDR3 spans 13 amino acids. Germline loops: CDR1 LGHDT, CDR2 YNNKEL (reference sequence). The V end lost 3 bases, the J end lost 1 base, and 6 bases lay between the germline ends. The DNA for the CDR3 is TGTGCCAGCAGCCACCCCAAGAACACTGAAGCTTTCTTT. Residues: CASSHPKNTEAFF.

The genes are TRBV7-6 and TRBJ1-1; 8 bases agree with TRBD1. Germline V gene sequence: CDR1 SGHVS, CDR2 FNYEAQ. The CDR3 consists of 15 residues. V lost 1 base to trimming and J lost 4 bases; unmatched junction nucleotides: 5. CDR3: CASSLGTGMGTEAFF. In DNA, the CDR3 is TGTGCCAGCAGCTTAGGGACAGGGATGGGCACTGAAGCTTTCTTT.

This chain uses TRBV6-5 with TRBJ2-3; 8 bases match TRBD2. This CDR3 has 14 amino acids. After removal of 5 bases from V and 8 bases from J, the junction contained 9 bases not matched to a gene. The germline CDR1 and CDR2 sequences are MNHEY and SVGAGI. CDR3 in DNA: TGTGCCAGCAGTCCAGGACTAGCATCCGGTACGCAGTATTTT. This gives the protein CASSPGLASGTQYF.

The chain employs TRBV19 and TRBJ2-1; 11 bases map to TRBD2. Trimming at V came to 3 bases and at J to 4 bases, leaving 20 bases not matched to a gene. Germline V gene data show CDR1 as LNHDA and CDR2 as SQIVND (reference sequence). The CDR3 totals 21 residues. The DNA for the CDR3 is TGTGCCAGTAGTATTGTCGGGTCTAGCGGGGGGCTGCCCGACCCATACAATGAGCAGTTCTTC. Translated, it gives CASSIVGSSGGLPDPYNEQFF. Looking up the rest from reference TRBV19 and TRBJ2-1 gives the full variable domain: DGGITQSPKYLFRKEGQNVTLSCEQNLNHDAMYWYRQDPGQGLRLIYYSQIVNDFQKGDIAEGYSVSREKKESFPLTVTSAQKNPTAFYLCASSIVGSSGGLPDPYNEQFFGPGTRLTVL.

The chain uses TRBV6-1 and TRBJ1-3; the match to TRBD1 covers 12 bases. CDR1 MNHNS and CDR2 SASEGT come from the germline V gene. Unmatched junction bases numbered 10, after V lost 3 bases and J lost 10 bases. This CDR3 has 16 residues. CDR3 amino acids: CASSEGQGASQLTIYF. The CDR3 DNA is TGTGCCAGCAGTGAGGGACAGGGGGCATCCCAACTGACCATATATTTT.

The table lists this clone with many counts. The rearrangement joins TRBV7-8 to TRBJ2-7, with 14 bases identical to TRBD2. The CDR3 consists of 15 residues. J was trimmed by 6 bases and V by 5 bases; bases with no gene match: 6. CDR1 and CDR2 from the germline V gene are SGHVS and FQNEAQ. The CDR3 DNA sequence: TGTGCCAGCAGCCCGACTAGCGGGGGGGCCCGCGAGCAGTACTTC. This sequence encodes CASSPTSGGAREQYF.

This clone has ten or more counts. The chain uses TRBV29-1 and TRBJ2-7; possibly TRBD1 for D (6 bases). V was clipped by 4 bases and J by 2 bases, with 12 bases between them. Germline-derived CDR1 and CDR2 are SQVTM and ANQGSEA. The CDR3 sequence is 13 residues long. The CDR3 here is CSVALTGPYEQYF. The CDR3 DNA reads TGCAGCGTTGCTCTGACAGGACCCTACGAGCAGTACTTC.

The CDR3 loop is CASSVLAGNTGELFF. CDR3 coding DNA: TGCGCCAGCAGCGTCCTAGCGGGGAACACCGGGGAGCTGTTTTTT. This chain links TRBV5-1 with TRBJ2-2; 8 nucleotides match TRBD2. Per germline, CDR1 SGHRS and CDR2 YFSETQ. The trim removed 4 bases at V and 1 base at J, leaving 3 bases unmatched. This CDR3 contains 15 residues.